This T cell receptor beta chain was captured by sequencing in a study of cytomegalovirus exposure and HLA in healthy donors. The ends were cut back, 4 bases at V and 2 bases at J, with 9 bases in the middle. The CDR3 runs to 14 residues. CDR1 SGDLS and CDR2 YYNGEE come from the germline V gene. Sequenced by immunoSEQ multiplex PCR; TCRdb stores in-frame clones only, minus some. The table lists hundreds of thousands of clones, around 78% of them singletons. These donors were members of the 120-subject validation cohort, a group separate from the approximately 680-subject first cohort. Sequencing was performed on PBMCs. The source is a woman aged 18-35 years in good health and CMV-seronegative. This rearrangement joins TRBV9 to TRBJ2-2; unclear D gene. The CDR3 DNA reads as TGTGCCAGCAGCCCCGGACCTAACACCGGGGAGCTGTTTTTT. Translation gives CASSPGPNTGELFF.